This T cell receptor (beta chain) appears in the sequencing data of a study of blood T cell repertoires in COVID-19. Whole-study context: Sources were T cells, B-cell-depleted T cells, or PBMCs; the material itself was cDNA or gDNA.

This clone is a singleton in its sample. This CDR3 contains 16 residues. V was shortened by 0 bases and J by 2 bases, with 11 bases between the two germline ends. In germline, CDR1 is LNHDA, CDR2 SQIVND (reference sequence). Original processing methods: Reference gene primers were amplified, and this amplification served to estimate nucleated cell counts. Data came from immunoSEQ multiplex PCR; TCRdb stores just in-frame clones and leaves some out. The DNA was the basis for D and trimming; V, J and clone size are from that table. Of about 220,000 clones in the sample, about 85% were seen once. The sequenced sample was peripheral blood. This sequence joins TRBV19 and TRBJ2-1; D is uncertain. This clonotype originated in a woman aged 60-70 years who had recovered from COVID-19. The CDR3 sequence: CASSIDIVSPYNEQFF. The CDR3, as DNA: TGTGCCAGTAGTATAGATATCGTCAGTCCCTACAATGAGCAGTTCTTC.